The present T cell receptor beta chain was sequenced within a study of cytomegalovirus exposure and HLA in healthy donors. A multiplex PCR was run with 60 Vbeta primers and 13 Jbeta primers. Data came from immunoSEQ multiplex PCR; TCRdb stores just in-frame clones and leaves some out. This table holds 95,000 to 100,000 clones, 85% found once. The CDR3 consists of 14 residues. CDR1 is GTSNPN and CDR2 is SVGIG in the germline V gene (reference sequence). V lost 2 bases and J 6 bases, leaving 15 bases between the germline ends. What was sequenced was PBMCs. The chain couples TRBV30 to TRBJ2-3; TRBD1 is a possible D gene (6 bases). The receptor comes from a young man in good health and CMV-seronegative. CDR3 sequence reads: CAWSPGQSGDTQYF. CDR3 DNA: TGTGCCTGGAGTCCAGGACAGTCCGGGGATACGCAGTATTTT.